A single sample is the source of the 25 T cell receptor beta chains below, sequenced in a study of blood T cell repertoires in COVID-19. Measured with immunoSEQ multiplex PCR; TCRdb has only the in-frame clones, and not every one. The sample yields approximately 210,000 clones, 80% to 90% seen once. Sequenced material: peripheral blood. These receptor sequences come from a woman aged 70-85 years with active or convalescent COVID-19.

This chain links TRBV27 with TRBJ1-6, with 8 bases identical to TRBD1. Germline CDR1 is MNHEY and CDR2 is SMNVEV (reference sequence). Unmatched junction bases numbered 6, after V lost 10 bases and J lost 7 bases. The CDR3 sequence is 13 residues long. DNA for the CDR3: TGTGCCACCCGGACAGGGTTGAATTCACCCCTCCACTTT. This translates into CATRTGLNSPLHF.

The rearrangement joins TRBV5-4 to TRBJ2-7; TRBD2 matches at 8 bases. V trimming: 4 bases; J trimming: 2 bases; junction bases outside the gene matches: 20. The CDR3 length is 19 residues. The V gene's germline CDR1 is SGHNT and CDR2 YYREEE (reference sequence). This CDR3 is CASSRKRGREVYLTYEQYF. DNA for the CDR3: TGTGCCAGCAGCCGAAAACGTGGGCGGGAGGTTTATTTAACCTACGAGCAGTACTTC.

The rearrangement uses TRBV7-9 and TRBJ1-5; TRBD1 is a possible D gene (5 bases). Germline V gene lookup returns CDR1 SEHNR and CDR2 FQNEAQ (reference sequence). Trimming removed 5 bases from V and 4 bases from J, with 9 bases in between. The CDR3 has 13 amino acids. CDR3 DNA: TGTGCCAGCAGCCCCCAGGGTAATCAGCCCCAGCATTTT. This codes for CASSPQGNQPQHF.

The rearrangement joins TRBV27 to TRBJ1-5; tentative D call: TRBD1 (5 bases). V shed 2 bases and J shed 2 bases, with 19 bases lying between them. Germline-derived CDR1 and CDR2 are MNHEY and SMNVEV (reference sequence). The CDR3 totals 18 residues. The CDR3 DNA follows: TGTGCCAGCAGTTTACAAGGGGCAGGGAGGGATCGCAATCAGCCCCAGCATTTT. Its translation: CASSLQGAGRDRNQPQHF.

CDR3 residues: CASLMTGGRETQYF. The CDR3 region has the DNA TGTGCCAGCCTTATGACAGGGGGGCGAGAGACCCAGTACTTC. The rearrangement uses TRBV28 and TRBJ2-5; 9 nucleotides align to TRBD1. J lost 4 bases, V lost 8 bases, and 8 bases had no gene match. The CDR3 has 14 amino acids. CDR1 is MDHEN, CDR2 SYDVKM, per germline.

The genes are TRBV11-3 and TRBJ2-2; D gene uncertain. The CDR3 runs to 12 residues. The germline V gene has CDR1 SGHNT and CDR2 YENEEA. Between the trimmed V and J ends, which lost 5 bases and 8 bases, there was a span of 9 bases. This CDR3 reads CASSLLVGELFF. CDR3 in DNA: TGTGCCAGCAGCCTTCTCGTAGGGGAGCTGTTTTTT. The complete variable domain, with remaining parts taken from reference TRBV11-3 and TRBJ2-2, reads EAGVVQSPRYKIIEKKQPVAFWCNPISGHNTLYWYLQNLGQGPELLIRYENEEAVDDSQLPKDRFSAERLKGVDSTLKIQPAELGDSAVYLCASSLLVGELFFGEGSRLTVL.

The chain carries TRBV11-2 and TRBJ2-7, with a tentative D call TRBD1 (6 bases). Trimming took off 4 bases at V and 2 bases at J, with 18 bases between the two ends. This CDR3 has 16 amino acids. CDR1 SGHAT and CDR2 FQNNGV come from the germline V gene. The CDR3 DNA reads TGTGCCAGCAGCTCGACCCCAGGGGACAACCCCTACGAGCAGTACTTC. It encodes CASSSTPGDNPYEQYF.

This clone was observed a few times. The V gene is TRBV2, the J gene TRBJ2-2; 11 nucleotides line up with TRBD2. The CDR3 totals 19 residues. J gave up 4 bases and V 8 bases, and 18 bases lay outside the gene matches. Germline assignment: CDR1 SNHLY and CDR2 FYNNEI. CDR3 residues: CASAGVWVAGGPSTGELFF. CDR3 nucleotides: TGTGCCAGCGCCGGTGTTTGGGTAGCGGGAGGGCCGAGCACCGGGGAGCTGTTTTTT.

The chain links TRBV18 to TRBJ2-5; D is possibly TRBD1 (6 bases). CDR3 length: 15 residues. Germline values: CDR1 KGHSH, CDR2 LQKENI. Trimming cost V 2 bases and J 7 bases, with 17 bases left between them. For the CDR3, the DNA is TGTGCCAGCTCACCAGGTACGGTGGACAGAGGGACCCAGTACTTC. This codes for CASSPGTVDRGTQYF.

The chain is built from TRBV7-9 and TRBJ2-7; D perhaps matches TRBD1 (5 bases). CDR3 length: 12 residues. Deletions cut 5 bases from V and 4 bases from J, with 9 bases between. Looked up from germline, CDR1 is SEHNR and CDR2 is FQNEAQ (reference sequence). The CDR3 nucleotides are TGTGCCAGCAGCAAGACAGAATACGAGCAGTACTTC. Translation gives CASSKTEYEQYF.

This chain joins TRBV11-3 and TRBJ2-1; 8 bases are shared with TRBD2. The V gene's germline CDR1 is SGHNT and CDR2 YENEEA. This CDR3 comprises 17 residues. J lost 0 bases, V lost 5 bases, and 9 bases had no gene match. CDR3 nucleotide sequence: TGTGCCAGCAGCGCGGGACTAGGTGTTAGCTCCTACAATGAGCAGTTCTTC. It is translated as CASSAGLGVSSYNEQFF. Full variable domain (missing parts from reference TRBV11-3 and TRBJ2-1): EAGVVQSPRYKIIEKKQPVAFWCNPISGHNTLYWYLQNLGQGPELLIRYENEEAVDDSQLPKDRFSAERLKGVDSTLKIQPAELGDSAVYLCASSAGLGVSSYNEQFFGPGTRLTVL.

The gene calls are TRBV6-1 and TRBJ2-1, with TRBD2 matching over 10 bases. Germline CDR1 is MNHNS and CDR2 is SASEGT. The CDR3 totals 15 residues. Trimming removed 2 bases from V and 8 bases from J; junction bases left unmatched: 6. As DNA, the CDR3 is TGTGCCAGCAGTGAACCGGGACTAGCGCGAGATGAGCAGTTCTTC. Protein sequence: CASSEPGLARDEQFF.

The genes are TRBV25-1 and TRBJ2-1; weak D call: TRBD1 (5 bases). V was clipped by 4 bases and J by 7 bases, with 8 bases between them. Per germline, CDR1 MGHDK and CDR2 SYGVNS. The CDR3 has 12 amino acids. CDR3 DNA sequence: TGTGCCAGCAGTGTACAGGTGAATGAGCAGTTCTTC. Encoded protein: CASSVQVNEQFF. Looking up the rest from reference TRBV25-1 and TRBJ2-1 gives the full variable domain: EADIYQTPRYLVIGTGKKITLECSQTMGHDKMYWYQQDPGMELHLIHYSYGVNSTEKGDLSSESTVSRIRTEHFPLTLESARPSHTSQYLCASSVQVNEQFFGPGTRLTVL.

The genes are TRBV9 and TRBJ2-1, with 7 bases fitting TRBD2. The V segment lost 0 bases and the J segment 4 bases; nucleotides outside the gene matches: 1. CDR1 SGDLS and CDR2 YYNGEE come from the germline V gene. The CDR3 covers 14 residues. Here the CDR3 reads CASSVGDYYNEQFF. CDR3 nucleotide sequence: TGTGCCAGCAGCGTAGGGGACTATTACAATGAGCAGTTCTTC.

Turning to this clone: This sample includes further DNA sequences coding for the same CDR3. DNA for the CDR3: TGTGCCAGCAGTTCCTCCGGGACAGGCTCCTACGAGCAGTACTTC. This sequence encodes CASSSSGTGSYEQYF. The chain links TRBV28 to TRBJ2-7; 8 positions agree with TRBD1. The V and J ends lost 4 bases and 0 bases, in that order; junction bases with no gene match: 5. Germline V lookup: CDR1 MDHEN, CDR2 SYDVKM. The length of the CDR3 is 15 residues.

This clone was counted between two and nine times. The chain has TRBV7-9 and TRBJ1-2; 11 bases are a match to TRBD1. The CDR3 has 15 residues. CDR1 and CDR2 from the germline V gene are SEHNR and FQNEAQ (reference sequence). The V segment lost 4 bases and the J segment 8 bases; nucleotides outside the gene matches: 9. The CDR3 region has the DNA TGTGCCAGCAGCTCTGCTCGGACAGGGGGCTTCGGCTACACCTTC. This codes for CASSSARTGGFGYTF. Drawing the rest from reference TRBV7-9 and TRBJ1-2, the complete variable domain is DTGVSQNPRHKITKRGQNVTFRCDPISEHNRLYWYRQTLGQGPEFLTYFQNEAQLEKSRLLSDRFSAERPKGSFSTLEIQRTEQGDSAMYLCASSSARTGGFGYTFGSGTRLTVV.

This CDR3 is CSPRGQGGEAFF. The CDR3 DNA sequence: TGCAGCCCCCGGGGGCAGGGGGGTGAAGCTTTCTTT. The chain combines TRBV29-1 with TRBJ1-1, with 7 nucleotides matching TRBD1. The V segment lost 8 bases and the J segment 7 bases; nucleotides outside the gene matches: 10. CDR1 is SQVTM, CDR2 ANQGSEA, per germline. CDR3 size: 12 residues. Variable domain in full (rest from reference TRBV29-1 and TRBJ1-1): SAVISQKPSRDICQRGTSLTIQCQVDSQVTMMFWYRQQPGQSLTLIATANQGSEATYESGFVIDKFPISRPNLTFSTLTVSNMSPEDSSIYLCSPRGQGGEAFFGQGTRLTVV.

This clone is a singleton in its sample. The chain is built from TRBV18 and TRBJ2-1, with 11 bases that match TRBD2. V dropped 3 bases and J dropped 14; count of bases not matched to a gene: 6. The germline gives CDR1 KGHSH, CDR2 LQKENI. CDR3 length equals 13 residues. The CDR3 loop is CASSPGTSGQEFF. The DNA for the CDR3 is TGTGCCAGCTCACCGGGGACTAGCGGACAGGAGTTCTTC.

For the CDR3, the DNA is TGTGCCAGCAGTCCCGCCGGGGGACAGGGTAATTCACCCCTCCACTTT. Protein product: CASSPAGGQGNSPLHF. The V and J genes are TRBV27 and TRBJ1-6; 9 bases map to TRBD1. Germline CDR1 MNHEY, CDR2 SMNVEV (reference sequence). The CDR3 spans 16 residues. V lost 5 bases and J lost 6; bases outside the gene matches: 8.

This chain links TRBV6-5 with TRBJ2-5, with TRBD1 matching 8 bases. In germline, CDR1 is MNHEY, CDR2 SVGAGI. The CDR3 contains 13 residues. V gave up 6 bases and J gave up 5 bases; unmatched junction bases: 5. The DNA of the CDR3 is TGTGCCAGCAGCTCGGACAGGGACGAGACCCAGTACTTC. It codes for CASSSDRDETQYF.

The chain carries TRBV6-5 and TRBJ2-3; TRBD1 agrees at 10 bases. V was pared by 6 bases and J by 6 bases, with 9 bases of the junction left unmatched. The CDR3 loop spans 15 amino acids. CDR1 MNHEY and CDR2 SVGAGI come from the germline V gene. The CDR3 is CASRDPGTGEDTQYF. The CDR3 region has the DNA TGTGCCAGCAGGGACCCCGGGACAGGGGAGGATACGCAGTATTTT.

The CDR3 here is CASSFQAGGSFRGYTF. The CDR3 DNA reads TGTGCCAGCAGCTTTCAGGCAGGGGGTTCATTTAGGGGCTACACCTTC. The genes are TRBV5-4 and TRBJ1-2; 7 nucleotides line up with TRBD1. The junction had 15 bases not matched to a gene; V was cut back by 2 bases and J by 8 bases. CDR3 size: 16 residues. The germline V gene encodes CDR1 SGHNT and CDR2 YYREEE (reference sequence).

V and J are TRBV19 and TRBJ2-3; 12 nucleotides match TRBD2. Losses at the gene ends were 5 bases for V and 6 bases for J; bases not matched to a gene: 6. Germline V gene data show CDR1 as LNHDA and CDR2 as SQIVND (reference sequence). The CDR3 consists of 15 residues. DNA for the CDR3: TGTGCCAGTAGTCCCCTAGCGGGAGGGCGGGATACGCAGTATTTT. Its protein is CASSPLAGGRDTQYF. The full variable domain, completed using reference TRBV19 and TRBJ2-3, is DGGITQSPKYLFRKEGQNVTLSCEQNLNHDAMYWYRQDPGQGLRLIYYSQIVNDFQKGDIAEGYSVSREKKESFPLTVTSAQKNPTAFYLCASSPLAGGRDTQYFGPGTRLTVL.

The chain links TRBV6-6 to TRBJ2-1, with 10 positions matching TRBD2. CDR1 is MNHNY and CDR2 is SVGAGI in the germline V gene (reference sequence). This CDR3 has 18 amino acids. Trimming removed 5 bases from V and 2 bases from J; junction bases left unmatched: 12. CDR3 nucleotides: TGTGCCAGCAGTCCTCAACCCCCGGGACTAGCGCCCTACAATGAGCAGTTCTTC. This sequence encodes CASSPQPPGLAPYNEQFF.

This sequence joins TRBV5-4 and TRBJ2-3; the match to TRBD2 covers 8 bases. Germline V gives CDR1 SGHNT, CDR2 YYREEE (reference sequence). The CDR3 length is 15 residues. The trim removed 4 bases at V and 2 bases at J, leaving 6 bases unmatched. As DNA, the CDR3 is TGTGCCAGCAGCCCCCGGGGGGGGGCCACAGATACGCAGTATTTT. It yields the protein CASSPRGGATDTQYF.